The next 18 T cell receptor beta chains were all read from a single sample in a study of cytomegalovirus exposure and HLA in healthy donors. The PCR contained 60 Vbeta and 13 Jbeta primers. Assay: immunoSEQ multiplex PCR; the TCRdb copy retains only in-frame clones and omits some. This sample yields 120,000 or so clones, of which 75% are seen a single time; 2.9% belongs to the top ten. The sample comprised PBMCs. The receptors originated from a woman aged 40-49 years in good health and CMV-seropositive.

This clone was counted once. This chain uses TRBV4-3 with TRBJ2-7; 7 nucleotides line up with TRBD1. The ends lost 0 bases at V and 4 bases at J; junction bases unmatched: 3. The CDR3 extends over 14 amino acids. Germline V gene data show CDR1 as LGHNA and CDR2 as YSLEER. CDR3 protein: CASSQDPQGYEQYF. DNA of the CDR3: TGCGCCAGCAGCCAAGATCCACAGGGGTACGAGCAGTACTTC.

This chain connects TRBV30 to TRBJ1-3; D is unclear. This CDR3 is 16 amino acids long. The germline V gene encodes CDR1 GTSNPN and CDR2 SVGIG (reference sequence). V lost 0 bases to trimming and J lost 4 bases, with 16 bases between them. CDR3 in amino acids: CAWSVPGGFGGNTIYF. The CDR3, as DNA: TGTGCCTGGAGTGTACCAGGAGGGTTTGGAGGAAACACCATATATTTT.

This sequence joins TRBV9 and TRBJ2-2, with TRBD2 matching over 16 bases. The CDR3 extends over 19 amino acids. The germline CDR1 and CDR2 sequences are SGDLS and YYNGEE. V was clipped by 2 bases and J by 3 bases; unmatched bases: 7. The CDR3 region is CASSVTGTSGGADTGELFF. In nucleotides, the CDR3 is TGTGCCAGCAGCGTTACCGGGACTAGCGGGGGGGCGGACACCGGGGAGCTGTTTTTT.

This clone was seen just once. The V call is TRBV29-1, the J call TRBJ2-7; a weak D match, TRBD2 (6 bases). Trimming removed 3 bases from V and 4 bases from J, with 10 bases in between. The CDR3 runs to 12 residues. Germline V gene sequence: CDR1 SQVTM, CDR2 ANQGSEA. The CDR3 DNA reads TGCAGCGTTGAGGAGGGGAAGTACGAGCAGTACTTC. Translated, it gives CSVEEGKYEQYF.

CDR3 nucleotide sequence: TGTGCCAGCACCCCGAGGGGGATGAGCTATGGCTACACCTTC. It encodes CASTPRGMSYGYTF. The rearrangement links TRBV6-5 to TRBJ1-2, with D perhaps matching TRBD1 (6 bases). Germline-derived CDR1 and CDR2 are MNHEY and SVGAGI. CDR3 size: 14 residues. Trimming pared 7 bases from V and 4 bases from J, leaving 16 bases between.

The CDR3 here is CASSERGATNEKLFF. The CDR3 DNA reads TGTGCCAGCAGTGAACGGGGAGCAACTAATGAAAAACTGTTTTTT. The gene calls are TRBV6-1 and TRBJ1-4; D unclear. The CDR3 covers 15 residues. Trimming pared 2 bases from V and 0 bases from J, leaving 7 bases between. Per the germline V gene, CDR1 is MNHNS and CDR2 is SASEGT.

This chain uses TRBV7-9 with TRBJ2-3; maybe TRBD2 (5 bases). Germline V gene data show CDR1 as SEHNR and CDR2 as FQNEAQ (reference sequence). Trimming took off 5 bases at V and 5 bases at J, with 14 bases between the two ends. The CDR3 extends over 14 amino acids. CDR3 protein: CASSLIREGDTQYF. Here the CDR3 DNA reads TGTGCCAGCAGCCTGATCCGGGAAGGAGATACGCAGTATTTT.

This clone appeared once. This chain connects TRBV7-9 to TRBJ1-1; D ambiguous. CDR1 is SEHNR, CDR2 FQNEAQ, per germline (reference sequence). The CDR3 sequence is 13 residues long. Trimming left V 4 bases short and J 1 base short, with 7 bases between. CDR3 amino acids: CASSSQTNTEAFF. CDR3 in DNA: TGTGCCAGCAGCTCACAAACGAACACTGAAGCTTTCTTT.

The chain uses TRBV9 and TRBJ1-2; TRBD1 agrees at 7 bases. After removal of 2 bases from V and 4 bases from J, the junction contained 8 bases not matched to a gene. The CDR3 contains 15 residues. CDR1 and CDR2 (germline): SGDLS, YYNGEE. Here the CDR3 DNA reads TGTGCCAGCAGCGTTGCCATAGGGGGCACCTATGGCTACACCTTC. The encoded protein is CASSVAIGGTYGYTF.

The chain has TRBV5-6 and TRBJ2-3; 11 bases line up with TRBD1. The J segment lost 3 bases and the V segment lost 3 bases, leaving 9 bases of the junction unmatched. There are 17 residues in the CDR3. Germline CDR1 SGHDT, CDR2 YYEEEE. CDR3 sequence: CASSWDRGKRETDTQYF. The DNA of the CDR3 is TGTGCCAGCAGCTGGGACAGGGGGAAGAGAGAAACAGATACGCAGTATTTT.

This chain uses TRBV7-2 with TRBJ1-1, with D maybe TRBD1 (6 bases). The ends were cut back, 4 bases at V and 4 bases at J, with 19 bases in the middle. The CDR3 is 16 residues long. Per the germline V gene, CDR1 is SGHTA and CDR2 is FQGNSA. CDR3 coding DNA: TGTGCCAGCAGCTCATTTCTATCAGGGGTAATCACTGAAGCTTTCTTT. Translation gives CASSSFLSGVITEAFF.

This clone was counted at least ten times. CDR3 region: CASSPVTTGDYGYTF. In nucleotides, the CDR3 is TGTGCCAGCAGCCCCGTGACGACAGGGGACTATGGCTACACCTTC. The rearrangement links TRBV7-6 to TRBJ1-2; 8 nucleotides agree with TRBD1. The germline CDR1 and CDR2 sequences are SGHVS and FNYEAQ. V dropped 5 bases and J dropped 3; count of bases not matched to a gene: 8. CDR3 size: 15 residues.

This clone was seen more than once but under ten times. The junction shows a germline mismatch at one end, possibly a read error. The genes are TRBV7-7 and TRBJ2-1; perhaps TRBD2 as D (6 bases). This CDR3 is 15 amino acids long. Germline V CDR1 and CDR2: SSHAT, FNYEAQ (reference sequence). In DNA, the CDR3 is TGTGCTAGCAGCTTAACGGGAGCCTCTCTCAATGAGCAGTTCTTC. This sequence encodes CASSLTGASLNEQFF.

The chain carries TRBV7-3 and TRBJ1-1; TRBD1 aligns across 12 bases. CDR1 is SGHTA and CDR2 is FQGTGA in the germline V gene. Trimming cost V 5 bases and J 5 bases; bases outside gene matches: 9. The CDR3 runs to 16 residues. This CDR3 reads CASSPGTGGARTEAFF. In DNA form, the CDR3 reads TGTGCCAGCAGCCCAGGGACAGGGGGCGCAAGGACTGAAGCTTTCTTT. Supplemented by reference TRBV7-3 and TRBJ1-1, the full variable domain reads GAGVSQTPSNKVTEKGKYVELRCDPISGHTALYWYRQSLGQGPEFLIYFQGTGAADDSGLPNDRFFAVRPEGSVSTLKIQRTERGDSAVYLCASSPGTGGARTEAFFGQGTRLTVV.

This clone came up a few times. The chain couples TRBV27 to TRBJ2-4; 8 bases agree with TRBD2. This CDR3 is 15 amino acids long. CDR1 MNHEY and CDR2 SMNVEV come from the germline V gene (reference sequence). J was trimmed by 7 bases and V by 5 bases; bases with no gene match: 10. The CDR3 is CASSIQAGAGNIQYF. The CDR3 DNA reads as TGTGCCAGCAGTATCCAAGCGGGAGCCGGGAACATTCAGTACTTC.

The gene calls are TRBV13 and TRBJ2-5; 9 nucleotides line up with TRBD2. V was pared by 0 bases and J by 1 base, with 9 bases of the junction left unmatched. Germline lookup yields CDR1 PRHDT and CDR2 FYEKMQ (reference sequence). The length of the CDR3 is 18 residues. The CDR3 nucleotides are TGTGCCAGCAGCTTAGGCTTTCTAGCGGGGAGACTCCAAGAGACCCAGTACTTC. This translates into CASSLGFLAGRLQETQYF.

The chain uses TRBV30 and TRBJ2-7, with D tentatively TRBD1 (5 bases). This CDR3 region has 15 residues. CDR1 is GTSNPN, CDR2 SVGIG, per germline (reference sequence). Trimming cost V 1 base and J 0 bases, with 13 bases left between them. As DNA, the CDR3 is TGTGCCTGGAGTGCGCCTGGGGCAATCTCCTACGAGCAGTACTTC. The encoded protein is CAWSAPGAISYEQYF.

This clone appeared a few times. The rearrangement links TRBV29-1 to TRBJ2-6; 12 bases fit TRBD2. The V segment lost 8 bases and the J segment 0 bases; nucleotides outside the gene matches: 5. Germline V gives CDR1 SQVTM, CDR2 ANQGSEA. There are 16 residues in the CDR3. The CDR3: CSSRLAGVSGANVLTF. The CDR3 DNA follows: TGCAGCTCCAGACTAGCGGGAGTCTCTGGGGCCAACGTCCTGACTTTC.